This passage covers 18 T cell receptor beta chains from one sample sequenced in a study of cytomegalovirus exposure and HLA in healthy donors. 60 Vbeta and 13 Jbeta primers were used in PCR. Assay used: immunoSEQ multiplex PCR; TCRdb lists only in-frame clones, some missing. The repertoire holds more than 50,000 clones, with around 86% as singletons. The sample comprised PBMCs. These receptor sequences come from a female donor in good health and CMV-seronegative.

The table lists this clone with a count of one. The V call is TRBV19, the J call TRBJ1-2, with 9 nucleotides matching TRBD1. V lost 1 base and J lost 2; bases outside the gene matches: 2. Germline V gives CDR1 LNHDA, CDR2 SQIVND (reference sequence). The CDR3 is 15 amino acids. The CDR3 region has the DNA TGTGCCAGTAGTATAGCCGGGACAGGGAACTATGGCTACACCTTC. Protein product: CASSIAGTGNYGYTF.

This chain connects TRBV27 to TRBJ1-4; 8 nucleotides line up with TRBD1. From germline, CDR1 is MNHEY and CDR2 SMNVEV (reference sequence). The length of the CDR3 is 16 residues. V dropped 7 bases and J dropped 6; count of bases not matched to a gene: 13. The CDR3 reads CASKFTTGARYEKLFF. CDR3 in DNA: TGTGCCAGCAAGTTCACGACAGGGGCGCGATATGAAAAACTGTTTTTT.

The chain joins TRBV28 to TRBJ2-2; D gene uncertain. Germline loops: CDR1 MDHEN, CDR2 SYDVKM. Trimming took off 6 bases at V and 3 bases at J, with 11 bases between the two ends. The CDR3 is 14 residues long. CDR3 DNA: TGTGCCAGCAGACCCCACTATGACACCGGGGAGCTGTTTTTT. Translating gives CASRPHYDTGELFF.

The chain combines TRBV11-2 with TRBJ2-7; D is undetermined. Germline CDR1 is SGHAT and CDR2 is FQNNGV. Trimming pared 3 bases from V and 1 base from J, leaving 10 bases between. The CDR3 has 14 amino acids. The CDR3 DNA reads TGTGCCAGCAGCTTTGGCGGTGGGTCCTACGAGCAGTACTTC. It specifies CASSFGGGSYEQYF.

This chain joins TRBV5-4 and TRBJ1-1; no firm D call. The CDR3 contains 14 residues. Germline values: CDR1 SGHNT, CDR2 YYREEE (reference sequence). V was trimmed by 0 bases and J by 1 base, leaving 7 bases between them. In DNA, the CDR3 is TGTGCCAGCAGCTTGGAACTGAGGAACACTGAAGCTTTCTTT. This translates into CASSLELRNTEAFF.

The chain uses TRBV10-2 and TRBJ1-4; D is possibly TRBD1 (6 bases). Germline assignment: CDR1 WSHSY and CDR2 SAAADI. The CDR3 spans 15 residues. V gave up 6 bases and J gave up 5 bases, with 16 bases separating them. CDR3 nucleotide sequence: TGCGCCAGCAGGAGCCGTGGGGGGGGCAATGAAAAACTGTTTTTT. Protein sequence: CASRSRGGGNEKLFF.

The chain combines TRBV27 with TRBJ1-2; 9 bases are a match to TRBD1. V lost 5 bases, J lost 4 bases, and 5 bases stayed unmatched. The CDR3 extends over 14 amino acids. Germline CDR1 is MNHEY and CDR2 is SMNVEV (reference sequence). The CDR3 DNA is TGTGCCAGCAGTGCGGGACAGGGTGGCTATGGCTACACCTTC. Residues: CASSAGQGGYGYTF.

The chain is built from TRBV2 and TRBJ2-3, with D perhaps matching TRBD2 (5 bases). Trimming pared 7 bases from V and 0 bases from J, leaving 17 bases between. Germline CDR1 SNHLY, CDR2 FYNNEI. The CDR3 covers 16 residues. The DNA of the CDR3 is TGTGCCAGCATTCCTTGGACTGGAGAGAGCACAGATACGCAGTATTTT. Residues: CASIPWTGESTDTQYF.

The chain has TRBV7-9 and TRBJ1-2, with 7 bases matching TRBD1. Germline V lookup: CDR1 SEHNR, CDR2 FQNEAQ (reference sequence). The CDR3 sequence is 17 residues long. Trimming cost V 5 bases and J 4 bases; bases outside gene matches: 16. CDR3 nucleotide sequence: TGTGCCAGCAGCCACGGGACGTTAGGGGGCCGAGCCTATGGCTACACCTTC. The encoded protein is CASSHGTLGGRAYGYTF.

CDR3 amino acids: CASSLLSGTFIASTDTQYF. In nucleotides, the CDR3 is TGTGCCAGCAGCTTACTTAGCGGGACTTTTATAGCAAGCACAGATACGCAGTATTTT. The rearrangement joins TRBV11-2 to TRBJ2-3; 8 bases align to TRBD2. V lost 2 bases to trimming and J lost 0 bases; unmatched junction nucleotides: 13. The length of the CDR3 is 19 residues. CDR1 is SGHAT, CDR2 FQNNGV, per germline.

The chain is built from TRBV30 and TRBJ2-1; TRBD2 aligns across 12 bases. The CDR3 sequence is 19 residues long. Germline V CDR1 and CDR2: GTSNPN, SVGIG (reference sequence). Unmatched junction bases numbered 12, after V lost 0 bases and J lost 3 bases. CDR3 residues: CAWSVIRGTSGRSYNEQFF. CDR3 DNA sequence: TGTGCCTGGAGTGTTATTAGGGGGACTAGCGGGCGGAGCTACAATGAGCAGTTCTTC.

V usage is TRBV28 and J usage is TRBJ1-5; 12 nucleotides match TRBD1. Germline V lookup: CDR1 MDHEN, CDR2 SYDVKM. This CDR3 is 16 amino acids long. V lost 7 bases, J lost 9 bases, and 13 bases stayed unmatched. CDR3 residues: CASIHGGTGGSLPQHF. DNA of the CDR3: TGTGCCAGCATCCACGGCGGGACAGGGGGCTCGTTGCCCCAGCATTTT.

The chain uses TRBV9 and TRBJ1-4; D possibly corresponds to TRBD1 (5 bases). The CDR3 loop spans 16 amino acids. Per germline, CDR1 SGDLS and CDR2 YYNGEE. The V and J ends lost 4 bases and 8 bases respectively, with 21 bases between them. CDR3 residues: CASSSSDVPGGEKLFF. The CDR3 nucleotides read TGTGCCAGCAGCTCCTCGGACGTTCCTGGGGGGGAAAAACTGTTTTTT.

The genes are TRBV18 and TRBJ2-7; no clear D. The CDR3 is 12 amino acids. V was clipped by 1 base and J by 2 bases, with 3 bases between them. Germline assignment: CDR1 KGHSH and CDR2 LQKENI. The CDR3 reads CASSPRAYEQYF. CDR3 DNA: TGTGCCAGCTCACCACGCGCCTACGAGCAGTACTTC.

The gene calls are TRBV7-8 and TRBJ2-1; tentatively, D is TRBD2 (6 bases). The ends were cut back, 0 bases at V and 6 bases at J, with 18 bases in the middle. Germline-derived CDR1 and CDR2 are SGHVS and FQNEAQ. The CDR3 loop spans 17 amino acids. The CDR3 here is CASSLATARLGVNEQFF. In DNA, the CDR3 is TGTGCCAGCAGCTTAGCAACTGCCCGACTAGGGGTCAATGAGCAGTTCTTC.

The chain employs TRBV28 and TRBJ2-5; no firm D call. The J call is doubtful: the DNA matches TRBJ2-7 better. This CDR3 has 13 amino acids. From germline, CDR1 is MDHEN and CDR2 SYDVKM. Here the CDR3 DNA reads TGTGCCAGCAGTTCGGTTCCACTCTACGAGCAGTACTTC. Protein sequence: CASSSVPLYEQYF.

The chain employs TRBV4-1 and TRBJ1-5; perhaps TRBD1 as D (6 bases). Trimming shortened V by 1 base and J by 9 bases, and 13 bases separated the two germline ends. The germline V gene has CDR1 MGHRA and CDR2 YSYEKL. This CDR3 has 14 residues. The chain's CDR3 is CASSQVTGRWPQHF. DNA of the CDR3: TGCGCCAGCAGCCAAGTGACAGGTCGATGGCCCCAGCATTTT.

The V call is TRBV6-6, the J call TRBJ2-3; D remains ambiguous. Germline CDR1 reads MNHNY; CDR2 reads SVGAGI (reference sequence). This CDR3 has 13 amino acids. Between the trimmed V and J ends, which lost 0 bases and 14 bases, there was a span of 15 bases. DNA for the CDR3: TGTGCCAGCAGTTACTCTCCGGCCGAAAAGCGGTATTTT. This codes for CASSYSPAEKRYF.